Shown below are 19 T cell receptor beta chains from a single sample sequenced in a study of T cell responses to AZD1222 COVID-19 vaccine. The method was immunoSEQ multiplex PCR; TCRdb's version includes in-frame clones alone and lacks a portion of them. Seen here are 150,000 to 200,000 clones, 85% to 95% observed once, and the top ten hold 10%. The source was peripheral blood, collected on day 0 of AZD1222 vaccination. The receptors stem from an adult in good health.

The chain couples TRBV14 to TRBJ2-6, with D tentatively TRBD2 (5 bases). The CDR3 is 17 residues long. Trimming shortened V by 4 bases and J by 1 base, and 14 bases separated the two germline ends. Germline V CDR1 and CDR2: SGHDN, FVKESK. The CDR3 DNA sequence: TGTGCCAGCAGCCTCCGGGAACACACTTCTGGGGCCAACGTCCTGACTTTC. Protein product: CASSLREHTSGANVLTF.

The rearrangement uses TRBV5-1 and TRBJ2-7; 7 bases map to TRBD1. The CDR3 covers 14 residues. Germline V gene data show CDR1 as SGHRS and CDR2 as YFSETQ. V gave up 2 bases and J gave up 2 bases; unmatched junction bases: 4. DNA of the CDR3: TGCGCCAGCAGCTTCATAACAGGGGCCTACGAGCAGTACTTC. Translating gives CASSFITGAYEQYF.

The CDR3 sequence: CASSQDGPTEAFF. CDR3 bases: TGTGCCAGCAGCCAAGATGGTCCCACTGAAGCTTTCTTT. V and J are TRBV3-1 (or the pseudogene TRBV3-2) and TRBJ1-1; D gene uncertain. CDR3 size: 13 residues. The germline V gene encodes CDR1 LGHDT and CDR2 YNNKEL (reference sequence). Trimming pared 0 bases from V and 4 bases from J, leaving 6 bases between.

The table lists this clone with a count of one. The chain recombines TRBV29-1 with TRBJ2-2; D remains ambiguous. Germline assignment: CDR1 SQVTM and CDR2 ANQGSEA. This CDR3 contains 13 residues. Between the trimmed V and J ends, which lost 4 bases and 0 bases, there was a span of 6 bases. The CDR3 reads CSVGVPNTGELFF. CDR3 DNA: TGCAGCGTTGGGGTCCCGAACACCGGGGAGCTGTTTTTT.

This chain uses TRBV2 with TRBJ1-1; D gene unclear. The ends were cut back, 5 bases at V and 3 bases at J, with 4 bases in the middle. Germline assignment: CDR1 SNHLY and CDR2 FYNNEI. The CDR3 is 11 amino acids. The CDR3 protein is CASSPHTEAFF. The CDR3 nucleotides are TGTGCCAGCAGTCCTCACACTGAAGCTTTCTTT.

The V gene is TRBV19, the J gene TRBJ1-2; 11 nucleotides match TRBD1. The J segment lost 2 bases and the V segment lost 4 bases, leaving 3 bases of the junction unmatched. The CDR3 runs to 15 residues. The germline V gene encodes CDR1 LNHDA and CDR2 SQIVND (reference sequence). CDR3: CASSNRDRGNYGYTF. CDR3 nucleotide sequence: TGTGCCAGTAGTAACCGGGACAGGGGGAACTATGGCTACACCTTC.

The rearrangement uses TRBV9 and TRBJ2-1; D could derive from TRBD1 or TRBD2 (5 bases each). Per the germline V gene, CDR1 is SGDLS and CDR2 is YYNGEE. CDR3 length: 15 amino acids. Trimming stripped 3 bases from V and 1 base from J, with 11 bases between. The CDR3 DNA reads as TGTGCCAGCAGCGGGGGACCCGAGTCCTACAATGAGCAGTTCTTC. It yields the protein CASSGGPESYNEQFF. Full variable domain (outside the CDR3, taken from reference TRBV9 and TRBJ2-1): DSGVTQTPKHLITATGQRVTLRCSPRSGDLSVYWYQQSLDQGLQFLIQYYNGEERAKGNILERFSAQQFPDLHSELNLSSLELGDSALYFCASSGGPESYNEQFFGPGTRLTVL.

The CDR3: CASSPNPSGANVLTF. The CDR3 DNA is TGTGCCAGCAGCCCCAATCCCTCTGGGGCCAACGTCCTGACTTTC. This chain links TRBV7-9 with TRBJ2-6; D gene ambiguous. The V and J ends lost 5 bases and 0 bases respectively, with 8 bases between them. Per germline, CDR1 SEHNR and CDR2 FQNEAQ (reference sequence). This CDR3 spans 15 amino acids.

The V and J genes are TRBV7-9 and TRBJ2-2; D not resolved. The CDR3 has 14 residues. The V gene lost 5 bases and the J gene lost 6 bases, with 13 bases spanning the gap. Germline V gene data show CDR1 as SEHNR and CDR2 as FQNEAQ (reference sequence). The DNA of the CDR3 is TGTGCCAGCAGCGGAAGGCGGAGTTCCGGGGAGCTGTTTTTT. Its translation is CASSGRRSSGELFF. The full variable domain, rest sourced from reference TRBV7-9 and TRBJ2-2, is DTGVSQNPRHKITKRGQNVTFRCDPISEHNRLYWYRQTLGQGPEFLTYFQNEAQLEKSRLLSDRFSAERPKGSFSTLEIQRTEQGDSAMYLCASSGRRSSGELFFGEGSRLTVL.

The chain has TRBV5-4 and TRBJ2-1; D is possibly TRBD2 (6 bases). CDR1 is SGHNT and CDR2 is YYREEE in the germline V gene (reference sequence). The CDR3 consists of 14 residues. V gave up 4 bases and J gave up 3 bases, with 11 bases separating them. In DNA, the CDR3 is TGTGCCAGCAGCCCGGGGACTTTCTACAATGAGCAGTTCTTC. Translation gives CASSPGTFYNEQFF.

The V call is TRBV6-6, the J call TRBJ2-1; the D gene is possibly TRBD2 (6 bases). Per germline, CDR1 MNHNY and CDR2 SVGAGI (reference sequence). Trimming removed 8 bases at V and 14 bases at J, with 25 bases between. This CDR3 is built from 14 residues. CDR3 sequence reads: CASGIGLGGLEEFF. The CDR3 bases are TGTGCCAGCGGGATCGGACTGGGGGGTCTCGAAGAGTTCTTC.

The chain employs TRBV27 and TRBJ2-7; TRBD1 agrees at 8 bases. The CDR3 runs 12 residues. J lost 0 bases, V lost 8 bases, and 0 bases had no gene match. Germline CDR1 reads MNHEY; CDR2 reads SMNVEV (reference sequence). CDR3: CASGTGSYEQYV. CDR3 sequence (DNA): TGTGCCAGCGGGACAGGCTCCTACGAGCAGTACGTC.

This clone was counted a few times. The same CDR3 can be traced to other DNA sequences in this sample. The chain links TRBV24-1 to TRBJ1-2, with 7 bases lining up with TRBD1. The CDR3 is 13 residues long. Germline V gives CDR1 KGHDR, CDR2 SFDVKD. The J segment lost 1 base and the V segment lost 6 bases, leaving 1 base of the junction unmatched. CDR3: CATSRDSNYGYTF. The DNA of the CDR3 is TGTGCCACCAGTCGGGACAGTAACTATGGCTACACCTTC.

This chain links TRBV6-5 with TRBJ1-2; D may be TRBD1 (6 bases). The V and J ends lost 1 base and 6 bases respectively, with 9 bases between them. Germline V lookup: CDR1 MNHEY, CDR2 SVGAGI. The CDR3 covers 13 residues. The CDR3 loop is CASSYFRDNGYTF. CDR3 in DNA: TGTGCCAGCAGTTACTTCCGGGACAATGGCTACACCTTC.

This sequence joins TRBV18 and TRBJ1-1; 7 bases map to TRBD1. The CDR3 totals 18 residues. The ends lost 5 bases at V and 1 base at J; junction bases unmatched: 16. Germline V gene data show CDR1 as KGHSH and CDR2 as LQKENI. DNA of the CDR3: TGTGCCAGCTCAGCGCGACAGGGTTTGGCTCAAGGGAACACTGAAGCTTTCTTT. Residues: CASSARQGLAQGNTEAFF.

This rearrangement joins TRBV11-3 to TRBJ2-1; 10 bases align to TRBD2. CDR3 length equals 14 residues. The J segment lost 7 bases and the V segment lost 5 bases, leaving 5 bases of the junction unmatched. Per germline, CDR1 SGHNT and CDR2 YENEEA. In DNA, the CDR3 is TGTGCCAGCAGCCCTAGCGGGAGAGGGAATGAGCAGTTCTTC. This encodes CASSPSGRGNEQFF.

This sequence joins TRBV24-1 and TRBJ2-3; D is perhaps TRBD1 (6 bases). This CDR3 has 14 residues. The V end lost 9 bases, the J end lost 6 bases, and 18 bases lay between the germline ends. CDR1 and CDR2 (germline): KGHDR, SFDVKD. The CDR3 loop reads CATSGRAGDDTQYF. In DNA, the CDR3 is TGTGCCACCTCAGGTCGGGCAGGGGATGATACGCAGTATTTT.

This chain connects TRBV5-5 to TRBJ2-5; tentative D call: TRBD1 (6 bases). CDR1 is SGHKS and CDR2 is YYEKEE in the germline V gene (reference sequence). Trimming took 3 bases from V and 5 from J, leaving 17 bases between them. This CDR3 spans 15 amino acids. CDR3 nucleotides: TGTGCCAGCAGCTGGGATTCAGGGGTCAGGGAGACCCAGTACTTC. It translates to CASSWDSGVRETQYF. Using reference TRBV5-5 and TRBJ2-5 for the parts outside the CDR3, the full variable domain is DAGVTQSPTHLIKTRGQQVTLRCSPISGHKSVSWYQQVLGQGPQFIFQYYEKEERGRGNFPDRFSARQFPNYSSELNVNALLLGDSALYLCASSWDSGVRETQYFGPGTRLLVL.

The chain couples TRBV11-1 to TRBJ2-3; D is unclear. From germline, CDR1 is SGHAT and CDR2 FQDESV (reference sequence). V lost 3 bases, J lost 1 base, and 11 bases lay in between. This CDR3 is built from 15 residues. CDR3 nucleotide sequence: TGTGCCAGCAGCTTGGGCCTGTACGGCACAGATACGCAGTATTTT. It yields the protein CASSLGLYGTDTQYF.